Described below is a single T cell receptor (beta chain) sequence and its context. The data belong to a study of blood T cell repertoires in COVID-19. Generated by immunoSEQ multiplex PCR, the TCRdb table keeps only in-frame clones and is missing some. The sample consists of roughly 100,000 clones, over 80% of them appearing once. The germline V gene encodes CDR1 SGHAT and CDR2 FQNNGV. This CDR3 contains 16 residues. V was shortened by 5 bases and J by 2 bases, with 18 bases between the two germline ends. This TCR was sampled from an older man with acute or convalescent COVID-19. The sample consisted of peripheral blood. The rearrangement links TRBV11-2 to TRBJ2-5; possibly TRBD2 for D (5 bases). CDR3 nucleotides: TGTGCCAGCAGCCTAATCGCGAGGAGGTGGCAAGAGACCCAGTACTTC. It is translated as CASSLIARRWQETQYF.